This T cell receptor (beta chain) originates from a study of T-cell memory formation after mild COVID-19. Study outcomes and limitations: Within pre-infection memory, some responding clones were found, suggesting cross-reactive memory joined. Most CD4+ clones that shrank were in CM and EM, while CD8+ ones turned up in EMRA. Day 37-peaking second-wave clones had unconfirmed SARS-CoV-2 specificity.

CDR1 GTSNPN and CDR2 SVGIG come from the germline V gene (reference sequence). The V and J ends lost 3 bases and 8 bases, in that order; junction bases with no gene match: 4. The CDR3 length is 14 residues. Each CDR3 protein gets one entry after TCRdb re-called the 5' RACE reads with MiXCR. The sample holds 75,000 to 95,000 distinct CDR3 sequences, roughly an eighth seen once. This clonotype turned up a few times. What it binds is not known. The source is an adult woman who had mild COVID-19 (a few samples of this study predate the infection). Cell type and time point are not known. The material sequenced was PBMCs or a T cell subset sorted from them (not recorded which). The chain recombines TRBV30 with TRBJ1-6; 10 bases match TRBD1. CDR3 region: CAWSAGQGDSPLHF. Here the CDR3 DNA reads TGTGCCTGGAGCGCTGGACAGGGGGATTCACCCCTCCACTTT. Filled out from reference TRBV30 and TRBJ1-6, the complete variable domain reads SQTIHQWPATLVQPVGSPLSLECTVEGTSNPNLYWYRQAAGRGLQLLFYSVGIGQISSEVPQNLSASRPQDRQFILSSKKLLLSDSGFYLCAWSAGQGDSPLHFGNGTRLTVT.